The clone carrying this TCR beta chain was detected ten times or more. The antigen is undetermined. This specimen comes from a study of T cells in Graves' hyperthyroidism and ophthalmopathy. Study-wide results and caveats: Blood samples included most of the expanded thyroid clonotypes exceeding 0.001.

Trimming shortened V by 5 bases and J by 0 bases, and 10 bases separated the two germline ends. The germline V gene encodes CDR1 SNHLY and CDR2 FYNNEI. There are 14 residues in the CDR3. Amplification targeted TCR beta CDR3 regions from RNA transcripts. During a first-round RT-PCR of the TCR CDR3, the HTBI primer set was used. MiXCR was run by TCRdb on the multiplex PCR reads, yielding one entry per CDR3 protein. The data show over 700,000 distinct CDR3 sequences, about 35% seen once. The chain couples TRBV2 to TRBJ1-1, with a tentative D call TRBD1 (5 bases). Material: blood. The sequence was collected from a woman in her thirties or forties with Graves' hyperthyroidism. In DNA form, the CDR3 reads TGTGCCAGCAGTCCGGGACTGCTGAACACTGAAGCTTTCTTT. Amino acids: CASSPGLLNTEAFF.